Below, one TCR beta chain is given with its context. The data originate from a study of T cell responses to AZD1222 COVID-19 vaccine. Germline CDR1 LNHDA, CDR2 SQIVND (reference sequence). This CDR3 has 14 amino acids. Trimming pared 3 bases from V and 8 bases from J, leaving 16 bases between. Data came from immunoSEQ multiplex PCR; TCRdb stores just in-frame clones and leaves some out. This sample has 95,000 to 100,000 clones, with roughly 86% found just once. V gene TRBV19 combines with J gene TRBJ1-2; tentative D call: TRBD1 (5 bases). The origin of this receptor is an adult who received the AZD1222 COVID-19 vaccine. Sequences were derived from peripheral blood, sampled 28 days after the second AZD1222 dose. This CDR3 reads CASSIGTKLGGYTF. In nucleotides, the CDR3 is TGTGCCAGTAGTATTGGGACTAAACTAGGGGGCTACACCTTC.